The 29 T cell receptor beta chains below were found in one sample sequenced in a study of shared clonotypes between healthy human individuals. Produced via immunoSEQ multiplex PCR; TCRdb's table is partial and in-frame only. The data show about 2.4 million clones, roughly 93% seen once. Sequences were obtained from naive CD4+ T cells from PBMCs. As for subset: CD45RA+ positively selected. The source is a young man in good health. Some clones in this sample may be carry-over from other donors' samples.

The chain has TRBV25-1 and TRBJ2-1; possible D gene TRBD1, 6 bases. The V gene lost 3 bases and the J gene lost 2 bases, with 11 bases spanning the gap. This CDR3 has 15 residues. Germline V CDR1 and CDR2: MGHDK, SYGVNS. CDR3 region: CASSEPGTPYNEQFF. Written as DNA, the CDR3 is TGTGCCAGCAGTGAGCCGGGGACACCCTACAATGAGCAGTTCTTC.

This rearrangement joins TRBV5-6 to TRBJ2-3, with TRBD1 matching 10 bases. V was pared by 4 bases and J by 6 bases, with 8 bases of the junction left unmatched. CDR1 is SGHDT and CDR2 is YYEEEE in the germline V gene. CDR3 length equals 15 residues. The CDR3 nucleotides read TGTGCCAGCAGCCTTATGGGACAGGGGATCGATACGCAGTATTTT. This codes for CASSLMGQGIDTQYF.

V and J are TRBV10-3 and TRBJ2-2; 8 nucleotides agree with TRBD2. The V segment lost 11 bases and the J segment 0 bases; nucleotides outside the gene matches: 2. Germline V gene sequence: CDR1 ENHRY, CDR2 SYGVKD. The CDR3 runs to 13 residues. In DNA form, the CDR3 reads TGTGCCGCGGGGGGCGCGAACACCGGGGAGCTGTTTTTT. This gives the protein CAAGGANTGELFF.

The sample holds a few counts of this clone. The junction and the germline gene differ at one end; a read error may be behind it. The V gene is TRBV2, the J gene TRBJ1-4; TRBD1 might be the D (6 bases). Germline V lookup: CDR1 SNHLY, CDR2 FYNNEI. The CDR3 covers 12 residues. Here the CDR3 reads CASSPGQRKTVF. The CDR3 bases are TGTGCCAGCAGTCCTGGACAGAGGAAAACTGTTTTT.

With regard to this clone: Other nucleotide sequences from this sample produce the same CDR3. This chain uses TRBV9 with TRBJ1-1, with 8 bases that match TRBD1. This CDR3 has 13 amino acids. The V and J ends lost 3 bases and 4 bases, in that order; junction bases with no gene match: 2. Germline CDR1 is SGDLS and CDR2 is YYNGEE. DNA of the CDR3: TGTGCCAGCAGCGCCACAGGGGGCACTGAAGCTTTCTTT. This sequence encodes CASSATGGTEAFF.

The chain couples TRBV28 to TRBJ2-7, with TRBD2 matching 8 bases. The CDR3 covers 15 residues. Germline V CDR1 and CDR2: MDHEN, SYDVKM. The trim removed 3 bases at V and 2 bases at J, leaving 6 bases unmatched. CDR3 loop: CASSFGSSGPYEQYF. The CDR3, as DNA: TGTGCCAGCAGTTTTGGTTCTAGCGGGCCCTACGAGCAGTACTTC.

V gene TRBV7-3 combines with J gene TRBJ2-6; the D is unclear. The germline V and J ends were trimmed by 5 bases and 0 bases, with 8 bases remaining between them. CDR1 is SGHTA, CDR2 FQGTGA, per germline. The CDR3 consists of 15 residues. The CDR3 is CASSHTRSGANVLTF. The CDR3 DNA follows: TGTGCCAGCAGCCACACTCGCTCTGGGGCCAACGTCCTGACTTTC. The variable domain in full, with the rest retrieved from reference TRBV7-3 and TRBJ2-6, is GAGVSQTPSNKVTEKGKYVELRCDPISGHTALYWYRQSLGQGPEFLIYFQGTGAADDSGLPNDRFFAVRPEGSVSTLKIQRTERGDSAVYLCASSHTRSGANVLTFGAGSRLTVL.

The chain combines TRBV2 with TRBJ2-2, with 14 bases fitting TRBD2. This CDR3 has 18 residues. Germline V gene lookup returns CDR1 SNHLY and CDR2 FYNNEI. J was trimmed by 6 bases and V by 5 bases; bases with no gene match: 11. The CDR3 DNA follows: TGTGCCAGCAGTTTCCCCGGGACTAGCGGGAGTAGGGCCGGGGAGCTGTTTTTT. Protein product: CASSFPGTSGSRAGELFF.

As DNA, the CDR3 is TGTGCCATCAGTGAGCCTATGAGGGAGCAGTTCTTC. Translation gives CAISEPMREQFF. This sequence joins TRBV10-3 and TRBJ2-1, with D unresolved. Deletions cut 2 bases from V and 10 bases from J, with 9 bases between. The CDR3 spans 12 residues. CDR1 is ENHRY, CDR2 SYGVKD, per germline.

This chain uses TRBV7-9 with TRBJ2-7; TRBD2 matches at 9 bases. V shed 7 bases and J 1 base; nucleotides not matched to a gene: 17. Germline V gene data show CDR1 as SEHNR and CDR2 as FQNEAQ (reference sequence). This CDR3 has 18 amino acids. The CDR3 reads CASTDGIGGRAPSYEQYF. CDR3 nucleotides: TGTGCCAGCACCGATGGTATAGGCGGGAGGGCTCCATCCTACGAGCAGTACTTC.

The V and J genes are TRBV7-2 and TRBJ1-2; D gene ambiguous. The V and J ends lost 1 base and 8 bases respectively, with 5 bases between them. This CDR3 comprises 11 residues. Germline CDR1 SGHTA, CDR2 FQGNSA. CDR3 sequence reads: CASSLESGYTF. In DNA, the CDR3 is TGTGCCAGCAGCTTAGAAAGCGGCTACACCTTC.

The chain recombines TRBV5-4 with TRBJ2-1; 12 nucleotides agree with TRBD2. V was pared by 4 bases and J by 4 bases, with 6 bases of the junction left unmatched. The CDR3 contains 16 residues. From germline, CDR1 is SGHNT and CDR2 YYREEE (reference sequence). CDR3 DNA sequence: TGTGCCAGCAGCCCAAGGACTAGCGGGATGTACAATGAGCAGTTCTTC. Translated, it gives CASSPRTSGMYNEQFF.

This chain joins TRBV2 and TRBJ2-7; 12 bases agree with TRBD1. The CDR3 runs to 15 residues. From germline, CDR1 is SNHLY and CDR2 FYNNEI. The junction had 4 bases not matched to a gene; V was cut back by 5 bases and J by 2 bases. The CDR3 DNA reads TGTGCCAGCAGTAGCGGGACAGGGGGCACCTACGAGCAGTACTTC. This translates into CASSSGTGGTYEQYF. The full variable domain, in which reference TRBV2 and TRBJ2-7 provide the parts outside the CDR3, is EPEVTQTPSHQVTQMGQEVILRCVPISNHLYFYWYRQILGQKVEFLVSFYNNEISEKSEIFDDQFSVERPDGSNFTLKIRSTKLEDSAMYFCASSSGTGGTYEQYFGPGTRLTVT.

The CDR3 loop is CASSPPGRGSYEQYF. DNA for the CDR3: TGTGCCAGCAGCCCCCCGGGCAGGGGGTCCTACGAGCAGTACTTC. The chain links TRBV5-6 to TRBJ2-7, with 7 bases lining up with TRBD1. The V segment lost 4 bases and the J segment 1 base; nucleotides outside the gene matches: 8. In germline, CDR1 is SGHDT, CDR2 YYEEEE. The CDR3 length is 15 residues.

The CDR3 sequence: CASSLAPSRQYEQYF. The CDR3 region has the DNA TGCGCCAGCAGCTTGGCACCAAGCAGGCAATACGAGCAGTACTTC. The chain joins TRBV5-1 to TRBJ2-7; D remains unclear. Trimming cost V 0 bases and J 4 bases, with 14 bases left between them. CDR3 size: 15 residues. CDR1 is SGHRS, CDR2 YFSETQ, per germline.

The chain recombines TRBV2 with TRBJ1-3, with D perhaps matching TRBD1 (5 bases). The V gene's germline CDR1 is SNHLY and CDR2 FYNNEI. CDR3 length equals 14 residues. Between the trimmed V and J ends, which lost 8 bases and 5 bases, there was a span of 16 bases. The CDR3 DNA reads TGTGCCAGCTGTTTAGGGACGGCCCGAAACACCATATATTTT. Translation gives CASCLGTARNTIYF.

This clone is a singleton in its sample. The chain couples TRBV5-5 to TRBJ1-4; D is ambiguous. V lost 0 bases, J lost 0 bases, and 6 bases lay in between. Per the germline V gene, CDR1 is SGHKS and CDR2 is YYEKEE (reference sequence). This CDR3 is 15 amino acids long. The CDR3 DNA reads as TGTGCCAGCAGCTTGGTTCAGCCAACTAATGAAAAACTGTTTTTT. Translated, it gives CASSLVQPTNEKLFF.

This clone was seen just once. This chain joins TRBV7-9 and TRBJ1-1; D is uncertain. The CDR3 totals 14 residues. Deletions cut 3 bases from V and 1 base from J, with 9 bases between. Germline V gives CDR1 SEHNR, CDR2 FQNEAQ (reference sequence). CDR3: CASSFGLANTEAFF. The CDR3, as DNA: TGTGCCAGCAGCTTTGGCCTGGCGAACACTGAAGCTTTCTTT.

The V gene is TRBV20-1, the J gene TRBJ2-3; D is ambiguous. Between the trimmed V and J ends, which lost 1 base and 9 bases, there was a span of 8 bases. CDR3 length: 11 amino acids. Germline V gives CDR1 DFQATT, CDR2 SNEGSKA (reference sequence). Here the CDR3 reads CSARVPHTQYF. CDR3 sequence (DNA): TGCAGTGCTAGAGTTCCCCACACGCAGTATTTT.

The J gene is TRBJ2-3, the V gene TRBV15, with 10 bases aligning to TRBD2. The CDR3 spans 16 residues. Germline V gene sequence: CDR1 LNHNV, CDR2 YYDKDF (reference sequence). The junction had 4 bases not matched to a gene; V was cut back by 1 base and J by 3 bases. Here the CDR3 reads CATSRAQRGGTDTQYF. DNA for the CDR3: TGTGCCACCAGCAGAGCTCAGCGGGGGGGAACAGATACGCAGTATTTT.

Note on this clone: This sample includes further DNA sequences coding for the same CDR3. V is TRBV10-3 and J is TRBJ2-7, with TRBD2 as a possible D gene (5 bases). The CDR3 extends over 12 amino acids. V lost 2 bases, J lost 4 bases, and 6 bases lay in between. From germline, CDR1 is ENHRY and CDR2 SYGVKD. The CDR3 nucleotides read TGTGCCATCAGTGAGAGAGGGTACGAGCAGTACTTC. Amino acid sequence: CAISERGYEQYF.

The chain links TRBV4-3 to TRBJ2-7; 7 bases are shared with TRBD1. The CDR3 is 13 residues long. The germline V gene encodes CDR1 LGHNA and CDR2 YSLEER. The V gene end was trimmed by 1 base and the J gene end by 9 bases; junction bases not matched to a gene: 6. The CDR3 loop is CASSQGLGGAQYF. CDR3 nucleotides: TGCGCCAGCAGCCAAGGCCTAGGGGGCGCGCAGTACTTC.

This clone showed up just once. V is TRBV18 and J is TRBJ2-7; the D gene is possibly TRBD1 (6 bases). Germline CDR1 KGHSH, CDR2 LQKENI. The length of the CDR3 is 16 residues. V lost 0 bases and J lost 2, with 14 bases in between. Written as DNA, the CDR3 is TGTGCCAGCTCACCACCGGGGGCACAGGGCACCTACGAGCAGTACTTC. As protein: CASSPPGAQGTYEQYF.

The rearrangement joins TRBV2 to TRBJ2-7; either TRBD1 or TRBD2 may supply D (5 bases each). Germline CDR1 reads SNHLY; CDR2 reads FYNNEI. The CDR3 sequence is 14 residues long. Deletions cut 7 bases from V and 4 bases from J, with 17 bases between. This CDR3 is CASKAGAASYEQYF. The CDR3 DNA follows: TGTGCCAGCAAAGCCGGGGCTGCCTCATACGAGCAGTACTTC.

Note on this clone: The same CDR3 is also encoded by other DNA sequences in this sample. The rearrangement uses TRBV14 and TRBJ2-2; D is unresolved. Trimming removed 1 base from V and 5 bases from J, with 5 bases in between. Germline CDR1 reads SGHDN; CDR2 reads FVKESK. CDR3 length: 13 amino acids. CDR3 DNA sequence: TGTGCCAGCAGCCAAGTTAGAACCGGGGAGCTGTTTTTT. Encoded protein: CASSQVRTGELFF.

CDR3 residues: CASSPFARTEEAFF. As DNA, the CDR3 is TGTGCCAGCTCACCATTTGCTCGTACCGAGGAGGCTTTCTTT. The rearrangement uses TRBV18 and TRBJ1-1; D is undetermined. CDR3 length: 14 residues. Germline assignment: CDR1 KGHSH and CDR2 LQKENI. V gave up 2 bases and J gave up 11 bases, with 18 bases separating them.

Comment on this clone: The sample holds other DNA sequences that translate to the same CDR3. CDR3 bases: TGCGCCAGCAGCTCGGGACTAGCGGGCCTCAATGAGCAGTTCTTC. Amino acids: CASSSGLAGLNEQFF. The J gene is TRBJ2-1, the V gene TRBV5-1; TRBD2 agrees at 12 bases. Germline-derived CDR1 and CDR2 are SGHRS and YFSETQ. The V and J ends lost 3 bases and 6 bases, in that order; junction bases with no gene match: 4. The CDR3 extends over 15 amino acids.

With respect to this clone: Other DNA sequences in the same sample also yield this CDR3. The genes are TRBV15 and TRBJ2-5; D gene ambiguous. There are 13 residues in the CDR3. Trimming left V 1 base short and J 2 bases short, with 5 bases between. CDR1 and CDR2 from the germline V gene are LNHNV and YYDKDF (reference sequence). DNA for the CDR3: TGTGCCACCAGCAGAGGCCAACAAGAGACCCAGTACTTC. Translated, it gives CATSRGQQETQYF.

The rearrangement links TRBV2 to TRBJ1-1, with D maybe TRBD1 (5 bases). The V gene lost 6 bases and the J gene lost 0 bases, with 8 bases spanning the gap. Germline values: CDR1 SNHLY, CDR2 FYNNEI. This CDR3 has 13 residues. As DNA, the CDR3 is TGTGCCAGCAGGACAGCGATGAACACTGAAGCTTTCTTT. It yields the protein CASRTAMNTEAFF. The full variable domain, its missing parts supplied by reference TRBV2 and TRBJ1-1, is EPEVTQTPSHQVTQMGQEVILRCVPISNHLYFYWYRQILGQKVEFLVSFYNNEISEKSEIFDDQFSVERPDGSNFTLKIRSTKLEDSAMYFCASRTAMNTEAFFGQGTRLTVV.